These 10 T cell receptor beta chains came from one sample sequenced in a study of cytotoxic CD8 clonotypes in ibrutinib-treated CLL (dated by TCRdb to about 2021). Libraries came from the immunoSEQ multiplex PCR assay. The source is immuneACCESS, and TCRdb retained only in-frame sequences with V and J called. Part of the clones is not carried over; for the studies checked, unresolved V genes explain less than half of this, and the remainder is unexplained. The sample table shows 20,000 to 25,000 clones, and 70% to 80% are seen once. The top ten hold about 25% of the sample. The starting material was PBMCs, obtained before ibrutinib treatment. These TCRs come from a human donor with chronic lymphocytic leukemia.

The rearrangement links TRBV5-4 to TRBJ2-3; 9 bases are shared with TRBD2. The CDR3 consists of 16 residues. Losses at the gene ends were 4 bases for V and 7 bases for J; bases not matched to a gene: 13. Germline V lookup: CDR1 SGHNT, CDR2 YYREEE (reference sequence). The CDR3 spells CASSPPPTSGGYTQYF. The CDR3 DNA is TGTGCCAGCAGCCCACCGCCGACTAGCGGAGGCTATACGCAGTATTTT.

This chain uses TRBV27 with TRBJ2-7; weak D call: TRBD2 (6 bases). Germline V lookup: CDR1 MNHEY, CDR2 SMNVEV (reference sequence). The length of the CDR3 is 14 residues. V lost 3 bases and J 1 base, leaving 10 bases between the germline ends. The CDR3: CASSFSGLSYEQYF. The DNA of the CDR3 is TGTGCCAGCAGTTTTTCGGGACTGTCCTACGAGCAGTACTTC.

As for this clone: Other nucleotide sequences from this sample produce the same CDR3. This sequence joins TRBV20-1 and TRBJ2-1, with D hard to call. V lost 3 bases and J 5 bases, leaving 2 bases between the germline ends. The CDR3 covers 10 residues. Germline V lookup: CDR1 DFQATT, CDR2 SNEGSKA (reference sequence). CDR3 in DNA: TGCAGTGCTAGCGACAATGAGCAGTTCTTC. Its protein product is CSASDNEQFF.

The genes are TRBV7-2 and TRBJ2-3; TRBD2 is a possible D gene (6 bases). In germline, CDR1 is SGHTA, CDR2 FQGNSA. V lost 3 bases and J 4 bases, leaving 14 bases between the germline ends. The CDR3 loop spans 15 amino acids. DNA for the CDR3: TGTGCCAGCAGCTTTGGGGGGAGTCGCGCAGATACGCAGTATTTT. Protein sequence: CASSFGGSRADTQYF.

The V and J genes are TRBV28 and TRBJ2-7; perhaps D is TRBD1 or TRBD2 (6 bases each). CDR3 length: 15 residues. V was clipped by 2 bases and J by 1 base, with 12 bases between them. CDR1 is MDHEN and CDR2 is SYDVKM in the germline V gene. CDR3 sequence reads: CASSLRGANSYEQYF. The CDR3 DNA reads TGTGCCAGCAGTTTAAGGGGGGCAAATTCCTACGAGCAGTACTTC. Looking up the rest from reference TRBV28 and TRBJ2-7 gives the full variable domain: DVKVTQSSRYLVKRTGEKVFLECVQDMDHENMFWYRQDPGLGLRLIYFSYDVKMKEKGDIPEGYSVSREKKERFSLILESASTNQTSMYLCASSLRGANSYEQYFGPGTRLTVT.

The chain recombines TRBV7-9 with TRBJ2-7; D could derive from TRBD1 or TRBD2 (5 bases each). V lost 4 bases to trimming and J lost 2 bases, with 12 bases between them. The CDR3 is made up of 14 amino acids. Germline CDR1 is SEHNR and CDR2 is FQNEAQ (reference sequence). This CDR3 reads CASSSRDGPYEQYF. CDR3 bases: TGTGCCAGCAGCTCTCGGGACGGTCCCTACGAGCAGTACTTC.

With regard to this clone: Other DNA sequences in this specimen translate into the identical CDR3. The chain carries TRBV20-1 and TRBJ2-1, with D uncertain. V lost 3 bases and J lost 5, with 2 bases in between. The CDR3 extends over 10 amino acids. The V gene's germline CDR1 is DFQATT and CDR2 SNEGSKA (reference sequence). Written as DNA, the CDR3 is TGCAGTGCTAGTGACAATGAGCAGTTCTTC. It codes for CSASDNEQFF.

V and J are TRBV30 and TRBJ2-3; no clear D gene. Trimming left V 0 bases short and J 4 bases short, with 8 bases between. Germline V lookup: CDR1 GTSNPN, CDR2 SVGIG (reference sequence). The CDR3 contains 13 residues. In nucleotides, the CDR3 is TGTGCCTGGAGTGTGAAGGGCGCAGATACGCAGTATTTT. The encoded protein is CAWSVKGADTQYF.

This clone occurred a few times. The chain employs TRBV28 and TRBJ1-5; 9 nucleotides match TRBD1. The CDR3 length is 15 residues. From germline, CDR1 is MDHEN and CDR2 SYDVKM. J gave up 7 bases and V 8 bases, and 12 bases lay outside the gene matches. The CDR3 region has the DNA TGTGCCAGCTGCCGTTTGACAGGGGGTCTGCAGCCCCAGCATTTT. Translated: CASCRLTGGLQPQHF.

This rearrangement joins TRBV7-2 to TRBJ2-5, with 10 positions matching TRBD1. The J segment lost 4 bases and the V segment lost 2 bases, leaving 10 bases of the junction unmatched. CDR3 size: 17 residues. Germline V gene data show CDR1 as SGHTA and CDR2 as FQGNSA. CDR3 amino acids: CASSLLKTGGAGETQYF. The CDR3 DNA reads TGTGCCAGCAGCTTACTGAAGACAGGGGGCGCGGGAGAGACCCAGTACTTC.